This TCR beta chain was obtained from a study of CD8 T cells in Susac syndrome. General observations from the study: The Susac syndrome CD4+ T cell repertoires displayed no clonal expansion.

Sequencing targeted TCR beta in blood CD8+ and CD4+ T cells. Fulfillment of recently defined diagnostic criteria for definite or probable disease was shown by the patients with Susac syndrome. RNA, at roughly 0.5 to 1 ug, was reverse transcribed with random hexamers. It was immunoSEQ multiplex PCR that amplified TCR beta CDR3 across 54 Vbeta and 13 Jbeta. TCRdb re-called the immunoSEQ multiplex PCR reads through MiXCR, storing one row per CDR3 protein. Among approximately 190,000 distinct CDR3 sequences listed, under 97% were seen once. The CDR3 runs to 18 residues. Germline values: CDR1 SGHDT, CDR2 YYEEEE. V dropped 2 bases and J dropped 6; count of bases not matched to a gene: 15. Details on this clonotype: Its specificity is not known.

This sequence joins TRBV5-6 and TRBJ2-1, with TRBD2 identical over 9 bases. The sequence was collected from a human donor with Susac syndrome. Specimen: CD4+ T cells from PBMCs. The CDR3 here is CASSFPPLAGTGGNEQFF. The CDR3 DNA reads TGTGCCAGCAGCTTCCCCCCTCTAGCGGGGACCGGGGGCAATGAGCAGTTCTTC.